The 16 T cell receptor beta chains reported below all come from one sample, sequenced in a study of cytomegalovirus exposure and HLA in healthy donors. Both 60 Vbeta primers and 13 Jbeta primers went into the PCR. Profiling relied on immunoSEQ multiplex PCR, and the TCRdb table lists in-frame clones only, not all of them. Here the sample spans more than 85,000 clones, around three quarters being singletons. Sequencing was done on a sample of PBMCs. The origin of the receptors is a woman aged 30 to 39 in good health and CMV-seronegative.

This sequence joins TRBV7-6 and TRBJ2-7; TRBD1 matches at 7 bases. The CDR3 is 16 residues long. The trim removed 2 bases at V and 3 bases at J, leaving 10 bases unmatched. Germline loops: CDR1 SGHVS, CDR2 FNYEAQ. The CDR3 loop reads CASSLRQQGFHYEQYF. CDR3 DNA sequence: TGTGCCAGCAGCTTACGTCAACAGGGGTTCCACTACGAGCAGTACTTC.

This clone came up a few times. CDR3 DNA: TGTGCCTGGAGACAGGGGAATTATGAAAAACTGTTTTTT. Translation gives CAWRQGNYEKLFF. The J gene is TRBJ1-4, the V gene TRBV30; 7 bases agree with TRBD1. J lost 6 bases, V lost 3 bases, and 4 bases had no gene match. The CDR3 is 13 amino acids. The germline gives CDR1 GTSNPN, CDR2 SVGIG (reference sequence). Full variable domain (remainder filled in from reference TRBV30 and TRBJ1-4): SQTIHQWPATLVQPVGSPLSLECTVEGTSNPNLYWYRQAAGRGLQLLFYSVGIGQISSEVPQNLSASRPQDRQFILSSKKLLLSDSGFYLCAWRQGNYEKLFFGSGTQLSVL.

This clone was seen a few times. The chain recombines TRBV6-5 with TRBJ2-6; D remains unclear. V was shortened by 7 bases and J by 0 bases, with 7 bases between the two germline ends. The germline V gene has CDR1 MNHEY and CDR2 SVGAGI. This CDR3 spans 14 amino acids. CDR3 coding DNA: TGTGCCAGCAACGAGTACTCTGGGGCCAACGTCCTGACTTTC. As protein: CASNEYSGANVLTF.

This chain connects TRBV28 to TRBJ2-5; 7 nucleotides agree with TRBD2. Germline V gene data show CDR1 as MDHEN and CDR2 as SYDVKM. The CDR3 runs to 12 residues. The V segment lost 8 bases and the J segment 6 bases; nucleotides outside the gene matches: 6. The CDR3 here is CASLREGKTQYF. The CDR3 nucleotides are TGTGCCAGCCTAAGGGAGGGAAAGACCCAGTACTTC.

This clone was recorded a few times. The V gene is TRBV19, the J gene TRBJ2-3; D unclear. This CDR3 has 15 amino acids. V lost 5 bases to trimming and J lost 0 bases, with 12 bases between them. CDR1 LNHDA and CDR2 SQIVND come from the germline V gene (reference sequence). CDR3 in DNA: TGTGCCAGTAGTGGGCAGGCCACTAGCACAGATACGCAGTATTTT. Its translation: CASSGQATSTDTQYF. Filled out from reference TRBV19 and TRBJ2-3, the complete variable domain reads DGGITQSPKYLFRKEGQNVTLSCEQNLNHDAMYWYRQDPGQGLRLIYYSQIVNDFQKGDIAEGYSVSREKKESFPLTVTSAQKNPTAFYLCASSGQATSTDTQYFGPGTRLTVL.

With respect to this clone: Other nucleotide sequences from this sample produce the same CDR3. The gene calls are TRBV18 and TRBJ1-1; D is unclear. The CDR3 is made up of 13 amino acids. Per germline, CDR1 KGHSH and CDR2 LQKENI. V was clipped by 2 bases and J by 2 bases, with 6 bases between them. CDR3 residues: CASSPTVNTEAFF. The CDR3, as DNA: TGTGCCAGCTCACCAACAGTAAACACTGAAGCTTTCTTT.

The rearrangement joins TRBV2 to TRBJ2-3, with no clear D. The CDR3 has 15 residues. With 3 bases removed from V and 0 bases from J, the gap between germline ends came to 10 bases. Germline loops: CDR1 SNHLY, CDR2 FYNNEI. Here the CDR3 DNA reads TGTGCCAGCAGTGAGACAACAGCAAGCACAGATACGCAGTATTTT. Amino acids: CASSETTASTDTQYF.

V is TRBV30 and J is TRBJ1-2; 8 positions agree with TRBD1. V lost 2 bases, J lost 4 bases, and 9 bases stayed unmatched. This CDR3 has 15 residues. From germline, CDR1 is GTSNPN and CDR2 SVGIG (reference sequence). CDR3 residues: CAWSRDRGRPYGYTF. Written as DNA, the CDR3 is TGTGCCTGGAGTAGAGACAGGGGCCGTCCCTATGGCTACACCTTC.

J is TRBJ2-5 and V is TRBV7-8; 11 bases fit TRBD1. There are 17 residues in the CDR3. J gave up 2 bases and V 3 bases, and 8 bases lay outside the gene matches. Looked up from germline, CDR1 is SGHVS and CDR2 is FQNEAQ. CDR3 in DNA: TGTGCCAGCAGCTTGGGGGGGACAGGGGGTTGGCAAGAGACCCAGTACTTC. Amino acid sequence: CASSLGGTGGWQETQYF.

This clone appeared a few times. The chain joins TRBV7-9 to TRBJ2-3, with TRBD1 matching 11 bases. V shed 5 bases, J shed 4 bases, and the junction held 5 bases outside the gene matches. Germline-derived CDR1 and CDR2 are SEHNR and FQNEAQ (reference sequence). This CDR3 spans 15 amino acids. Here the CDR3 reads CASSPRDRGSDTQYF. Here the CDR3 DNA reads TGTGCCAGCAGCCCCAGGGACAGGGGGTCAGATACGCAGTATTTT.

V is TRBV2 and J is TRBJ2-1; 8 bases line up with TRBD1. The length of the CDR3 is 15 residues. Trimming took 4 bases from V and 4 from J; bases not matched to a gene: 6. Germline V gene lookup returns CDR1 SNHLY and CDR2 FYNNEI. The CDR3 sequence is CASSGIGTGYNEQFF. DNA of the CDR3: TGTGCCAGCAGTGGAATCGGGACAGGTTACAATGAGCAGTTCTTC.

This sequence joins TRBV30 and TRBJ1-5; 9 nucleotides align to TRBD1. Germline values: CDR1 GTSNPN, CDR2 SVGIG (reference sequence). V was pared by 0 bases and J by 6 bases, with 15 bases of the junction left unmatched. The CDR3 has 18 amino acids. CDR3 amino acids: CAWSVGILWTGESQPQHF. The CDR3 bases are TGTGCCTGGAGTGTCGGAATCTTGTGGACAGGGGAAAGTCAGCCCCAGCATTTT. Variable domain in full (rest from reference TRBV30 and TRBJ1-5): SQTIHQWPATLVQPVGSPLSLECTVEGTSNPNLYWYRQAAGRGLQLLFYSVGIGQISSEVPQNLSASRPQDRQFILSSKKLLLSDSGFYLCAWSVGILWTGESQPQHFGDGTRLSIL.

The chain has TRBV28 and TRBJ2-1; 8 bases match TRBD2. Looked up from germline, CDR1 is MDHEN and CDR2 is SYDVKM. There are 16 residues in the CDR3. The V gene end was trimmed by 5 bases and the J gene end by 5 bases; junction bases not matched to a gene: 11. Here the CDR3 reads CASSTTIAGINNEQFF. Here the CDR3 DNA reads TGTGCCAGCAGTACCACTATAGCGGGGATTAACAATGAGCAGTTCTTC. Full variable domain (rest looked up from reference TRBV28 and TRBJ2-1): DVKVTQSSRYLVKRTGEKVFLECVQDMDHENMFWYRQDPGLGLRLIYFSYDVKMKEKGDIPEGYSVSREKKERFSLILESASTNQTSMYLCASSTTIAGINNEQFFGPGTRLTVL.

This chain links TRBV5-1 with TRBJ2-1, with D possibly TRBD1 on 5 matching bases. Trimming stripped 0 bases from V and 6 bases from J, with 10 bases between. This CDR3 is built from 14 residues. Germline V CDR1 and CDR2: SGHRS, YFSETQ. The CDR3 here is CASSLGQPPNEQFF. For the CDR3, the DNA is TGCGCCAGCAGCTTGGGACAGCCTCCCAATGAGCAGTTCTTC.

The chain carries TRBV29-1 and TRBJ2-5, with TRBD1 matching over 10 bases. The germline gives CDR1 SQVTM, CDR2 ANQGSEA. There are 15 residues in the CDR3. With 0 bases clipped from V and 5 bases from J, the junction kept 6 bases outside the gene matches. The CDR3 bases are TGCAGCGTTGAAGATTATGGGACAGGGGCGGAGACCCAGTACTTC. Translation gives CSVEDYGTGAETQYF. Full variable domain (rest looked up from reference TRBV29-1 and TRBJ2-5): SAVISQKPSRDICQRGTSLTIQCQVDSQVTMMFWYRQQPGQSLTLIATANQGSEATYESGFVIDKFPISRPNLTFSTLTVSNMSPEDSSIYLCSVEDYGTGAETQYFGPGTRLLVL.

The V gene is TRBV4-2, the J gene TRBJ2-7, with D perhaps TRBD1 (5 bases). This CDR3 region has 15 residues. V was clipped by 2 bases and J by 2 bases, with 13 bases between them. CDR1 LGHNA and CDR2 YNFKEQ come from the germline V gene. The CDR3 DNA reads TGTGCCAGCAGCCAAAATACGGACACTACCTACGAGCAGTACTTC. Translating it yields CASSQNTDTTYEQYF.